This TCR beta chain was identified during a study of T-cell reconstitution after alpha-beta-depleted transplantation in children. Construction of the TCRbeta library involved unique molecular identifiers. In TCRdb, the PCR reads were re-called with MiXCR into one record per CDR3 protein. Of 500,000 or so distinct CDR3 sequences listed, about 30% are singletons. The sample in question was PBMCs from the stem cell graft donor, obtained from the stem cell graft. The receptor was derived from a human donor who donated a stem cell graft to a child with aplastic anemia.

In DNA form, the CDR3 reads TGTGCCGGAACCGGGACCCATAACACCGGGGAGCTGTTTTTT. Residues: CAGTGTHNTGELFF. This chain links TRBV19 with TRBJ2-2, with D tentatively TRBD1 or TRBD2 (5 bases each). The CDR3 totals 14 residues. The ends were cut back, 11 bases at V and 2 bases at J, with 15 bases in the middle. Germline CDR1 LNHDA, CDR2 SQIVND (reference sequence). Filled out from reference TRBV19 and TRBJ2-2, the complete variable domain reads DGGITQSPKYLFRKEGQNVTLSCEQNLNHDAMYWYRQDPGQGLRLIYYSQIVNDFQKGDIAEGYSVSREKKESFPLTVTSAQKNPTAFYLCAGTGTHNTGELFFGEGSRLTVL.